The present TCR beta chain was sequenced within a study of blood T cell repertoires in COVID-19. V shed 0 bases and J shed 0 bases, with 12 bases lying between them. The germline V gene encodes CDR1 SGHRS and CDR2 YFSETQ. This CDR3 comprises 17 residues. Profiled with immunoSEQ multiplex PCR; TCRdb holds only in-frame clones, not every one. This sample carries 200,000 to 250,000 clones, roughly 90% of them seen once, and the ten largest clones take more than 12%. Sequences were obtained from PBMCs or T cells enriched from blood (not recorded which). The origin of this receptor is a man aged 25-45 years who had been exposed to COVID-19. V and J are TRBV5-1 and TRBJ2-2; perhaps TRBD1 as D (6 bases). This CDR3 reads CASSLGRGLANTGELFF. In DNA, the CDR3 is TGCGCCAGCAGCTTGGGCAGGGGTCTAGCGAACACCGGGGAGCTGTTTTTT.